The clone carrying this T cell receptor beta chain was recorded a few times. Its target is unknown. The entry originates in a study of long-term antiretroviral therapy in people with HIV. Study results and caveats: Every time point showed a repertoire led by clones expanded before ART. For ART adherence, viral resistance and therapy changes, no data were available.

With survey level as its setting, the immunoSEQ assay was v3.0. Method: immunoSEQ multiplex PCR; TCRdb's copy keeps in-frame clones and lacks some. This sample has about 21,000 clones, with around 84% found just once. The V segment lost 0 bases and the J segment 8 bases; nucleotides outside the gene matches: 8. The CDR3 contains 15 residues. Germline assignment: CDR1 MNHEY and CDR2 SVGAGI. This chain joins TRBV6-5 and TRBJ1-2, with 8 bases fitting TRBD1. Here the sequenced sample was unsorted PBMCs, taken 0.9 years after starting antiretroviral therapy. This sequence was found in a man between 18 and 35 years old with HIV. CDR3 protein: CASSYSTDRAGGYTF. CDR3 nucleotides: TGTGCCAGCAGTTACTCTACGGACAGGGCCGGCGGCTACACCTTC.